This entry is about one TCR beta chain. TCRdb keeps only in-frame clones here, not all; method: immunoSEQ multiplex PCR. This table has about 76,000 clones, 75% to 90% appearing once. CDR1 and CDR2 from the germline V gene are LNHDA and SQIVND (reference sequence). J lost 6 bases, V lost 4 bases, and 7 bases had no gene match. The CDR3 has 15 residues. This sample was included in a study of blood T cell repertoires in COVID-19. The wider study: Samples representing acute and convalescent COVID-19 were sourced from the United States, Italy and Spain. Sources were T cells, B-cell-depleted T cells, or PBMCs; the material itself was cDNA or gDNA.

The rearrangement uses TRBV19 and TRBJ2-7; 12 bases match TRBD2. The sample consisted of peripheral blood. The origin of this receptor is a human donor in a cohort sampled during active COVID-19. The DNA for the CDR3 is TGTGCCAGTAGTACCCTAGCGGGAGGGTTCGGCGAGCAGTACTTC. Protein sequence: CASSTLAGGFGEQYF.